This T cell receptor (beta chain) comes out of a study of regulatory T cells in long-lasting Graves disease. General observations from the study: Persistent patients shared more public clonotypes (2,741) than newly diagnosed patients (around 1,000).

This clonotype appeared many times. The antigen remains unidentified. As for time point: newly diagnosed GD, antithyroid drugs for less than 3 months. Preparation of the TCR library used RNA extracted from PBMCs. Patients met American Thyroid Association criteria for Graves' disease. Trimming left V 4 bases short and J 7 bases short, with 8 bases between. The length of the CDR3 is 13 residues. Per germline, CDR1 SGHTA and CDR2 FQGTGA. Through Arm-PCR of CDR3 regions and iRepertoire HTBI primers, TCR beta libraries were built. TCRdb itself ran the multiplex PCR reads through MiXCR, one entry per CDR3 protein. The sample has under 250,000 distinct CDR3 sequences; 15% to 20% are singletons. These records were also assigned to another study, of T cells in Graves' hyperthyroidism and ophthalmopathy. From that report: When the TCR CDR3 underwent first-round RT-PCR, the HTBI primer set was used.

The sample was peripheral blood mononuclear cells (PBMCs), taken at new diagnosis, from a patient treated with antithyroid drugs. The TCR sequence derives from a woman aged 30 to 39 with Graves disease. This chain connects TRBV7-3 to TRBJ1-6, with a weak D call TRBD1 (6 bases). The CDR3: CASSYDRNSPLHF. The CDR3 DNA sequence: TGTGCCAGCAGCTATGACAGGAATTCACCCCTCCACTTT. Full variable domain (missing parts from reference TRBV7-3 and TRBJ1-6): GAGVSQTPSNKVTEKGKYVELRCDPISGHTALYWYRQSLGQGPEFLIYFQGTGAADDSGLPNDRFFAVRPEGSVSTLKIQRTERGDSAVYLCASSYDRNSPLHFGNGTRLTVT.